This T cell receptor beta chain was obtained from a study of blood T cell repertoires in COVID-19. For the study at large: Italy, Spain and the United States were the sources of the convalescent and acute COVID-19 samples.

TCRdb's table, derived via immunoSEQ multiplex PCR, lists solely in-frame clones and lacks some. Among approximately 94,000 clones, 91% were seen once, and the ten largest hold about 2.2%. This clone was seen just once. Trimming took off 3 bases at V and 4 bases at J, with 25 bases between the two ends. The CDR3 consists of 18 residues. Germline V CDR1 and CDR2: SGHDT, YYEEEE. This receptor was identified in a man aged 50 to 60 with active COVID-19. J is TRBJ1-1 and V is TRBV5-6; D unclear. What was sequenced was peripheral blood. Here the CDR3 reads CASSSPRAVNAEGTEAFF. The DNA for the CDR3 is TGTGCCAGCAGCTCCCCTAGGGCGGTAAACGCGGAGGGCACTGAAGCTTTCTTT.